This TCR beta chain appears in the sequencing data of a study of blood T cell repertoires in COVID-19. Overall study: Both acute and convalescent COVID-19 samples were obtained from the United States, Italy and Spain. Nucleic acid was either cDNA or gDNA, and it came from T cells, B-cell-depleted T cells, or PBMCs.

As processed by the authors: Estimation of nucleated cell counts relied on the amplification of reference gene primers. Sequenced by immunoSEQ multiplex PCR; TCRdb stores in-frame clones only, minus some. Clone size and the V and J calls come from that table; the DNA yielded D and trimming. The table shows roughly 320,000 clones, with 70% to 90% occurring only once. This CDR3 spans 13 amino acids. Looked up from germline, CDR1 is MNHEY and CDR2 is SMNVEV (reference sequence). Trimming removed 8 bases at V and 5 bases at J, with 15 bases between. Sequenced input: peripheral blood. The chain recombines TRBV27 with TRBJ1-1; D is unclear. The source is a human donor in a cohort sampled during active COVID-19. CDR3 DNA: TGTGCCAGCTCTAGGCCGGCGAGTACTGAAGCTTTCTTT. It translates to CASSRPASTEAFF.